This T cell receptor beta chain was identified during a study of CD8+ T cells in alopecia areata. Study-level information: Twice a day, 5 to 10 mg of oral tofacitinib was administered to treated patients.

The CDR3 consists of 13 residues. Germline V gives CDR1 SNHLY, CDR2 FYNNEI. Trimming shortened V by 7 bases and J by 3 bases, and 13 bases separated the two germline ends. This clone has more than one count but fewer than ten. Antigen unknown. Treatment here: oral pan-JAK inhibitor, 5-10 mg twice daily. It was cDNA, reverse transcribed from extracted RNA, that served as the sequencing template. The table came from immunoSEQ multiplex PCR; TCRdb's copy has only in-frame clones and leaves some out. This sample has about 180,000 clones; roughly 53% occur once, and the top ten carry 9.5% to 14%. Whole-study findings and limits: Just one nonresponder means the tie between baseline CD8+ expansion and response stays uncertain.

The rearrangement uses TRBV2 and TRBJ2-7; D not resolved. The origin of this receptor is a human donor with alopecia areata. This material consisted of CD8+ T cells sorted from blood, taken at week 24, from a patient treated with tofacitinib. CDR3 sequence: CASIKWGRYEQYF. CDR3 bases: TGTGCCAGCATCAAATGGGGTCGCTACGAGCAGTACTTC. Complete variable domain (other parts from reference TRBV2 and TRBJ2-7): EPEVTQTPSHQVTQMGQEVILRCVPISNHLYFYWYRQILGQKVEFLVSFYNNEISEKSEIFDDQFSVERPDGSNFTLKIRSTKLEDSAMYFCASIKWGRYEQYFGPGTRLTVT.